This TCR beta chain was identified in a study of cytomegalovirus exposure and HLA in healthy donors. The PCR ran on 60 Vbeta and 13 Jbeta primers. Assay: immunoSEQ multiplex PCR; the TCRdb copy retains only in-frame clones and omits some. Seen here are approximately 140,000 clones, just under 85% observed once, and the top ten hold more than 4%. Regarding the study as a whole: A later analysis linked a missense variant in DCLRE1C to the trimming of TCR beta V and J genes.

Germline loops: CDR1 SNHLY, CDR2 FYNNEI. This CDR3 spans 11 amino acids. Deletions cut 10 bases from V and 1 base from J, with 7 bases between. Each donor's status was that of a healthy bone marrow donor. Worth noting for this clone: The antigen is unknown.

The receptor comes from a man aged 40-50 years in good health and CMV-seropositive. The rearrangement joins TRBV2 to TRBJ2-5, with D unresolved. The source material was PBMCs. CDR3 region: CANSRQETQYF. The CDR3 nucleotides are TGTGCCAACTCGCGCCAAGAGACCCAGTACTTC.